This T cell receptor (beta chain) was sequenced in a study of T cell responses to AZD1222 COVID-19 vaccine. Produced via immunoSEQ multiplex PCR; TCRdb's table is partial and in-frame only. The profile shows 150,000 or so clones, about nine tenths of them singletons. This receptor was identified in an adult who received the AZD1222 COVID-19 vaccine. Sequences were derived from peripheral blood, sampled 28 days after the second AZD1222 dose.

Here the CDR3 reads CASSKRDRSIDNEQFF. In DNA, the CDR3 is TGTGCCAGCTCCAAGAGAGACAGGAGCATCGATAATGAGCAGTTCTTC. The chain links TRBV18 to TRBJ2-1, with a tentative D call TRBD1 (6 bases). The V gene's germline CDR1 is KGHSH and CDR2 LQKENI. Trimming left V 6 bases short and J 7 bases short, with 22 bases between. This CDR3 comprises 16 residues.